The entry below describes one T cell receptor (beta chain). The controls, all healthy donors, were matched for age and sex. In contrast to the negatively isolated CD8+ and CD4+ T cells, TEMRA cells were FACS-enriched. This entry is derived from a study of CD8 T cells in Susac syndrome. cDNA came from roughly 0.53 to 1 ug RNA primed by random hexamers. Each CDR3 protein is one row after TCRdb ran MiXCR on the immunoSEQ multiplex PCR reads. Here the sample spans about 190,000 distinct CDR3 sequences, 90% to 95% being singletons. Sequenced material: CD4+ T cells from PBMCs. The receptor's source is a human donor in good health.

The CDR3 here is CASLVTGNQPQHF. The CDR3 DNA reads TGTGCCAGCCTGGTGACAGGGAATCAGCCCCAGCATTTT. The rearrangement uses TRBV6-1 and TRBJ1-5, with 7 bases lining up with TRBD1. The CDR3 is made up of 13 amino acids. Unmatched junction bases numbered 5, after V lost 8 bases and J lost 4 bases. Germline loops: CDR1 MNHNS, CDR2 SASEGT.